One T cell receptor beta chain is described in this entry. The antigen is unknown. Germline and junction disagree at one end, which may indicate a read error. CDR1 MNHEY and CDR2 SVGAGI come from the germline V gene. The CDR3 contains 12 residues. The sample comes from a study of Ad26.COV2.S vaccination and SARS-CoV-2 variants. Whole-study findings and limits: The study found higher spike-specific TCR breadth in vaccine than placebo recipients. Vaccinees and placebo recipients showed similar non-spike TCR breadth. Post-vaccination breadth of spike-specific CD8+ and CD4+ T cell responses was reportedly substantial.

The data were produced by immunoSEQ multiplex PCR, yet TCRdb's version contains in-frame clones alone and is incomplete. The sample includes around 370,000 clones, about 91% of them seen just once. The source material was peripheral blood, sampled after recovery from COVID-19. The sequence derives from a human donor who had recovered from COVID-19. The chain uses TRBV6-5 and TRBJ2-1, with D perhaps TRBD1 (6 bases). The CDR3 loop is CASSSGDTPPLF. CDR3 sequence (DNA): TGTGCCAGCAGCTCCGGGGACACCCCCCCCCTCTTC.